This is a list of T cell receptor beta chains from one sample in a study of Ad26.COV2.S vaccination and SARS-CoV-2 variants. Measured with immunoSEQ multiplex PCR; TCRdb has only the in-frame clones, and not every one. This table has about 420,000 clones, roughly 90% appearing once. The specimen comprised peripheral blood, sampled in a trial of Ad26.COV2.S vaccine versus placebo. Receptors were obtained from a person aged 18-65 years who received the Ad26.COV2.S COVID-19 vaccine or a placebo. Each CDR3 is given with its conserved first and last residue.

v_call cdr3_aa
TRBV5-4 CASSRRDNKNTEAFF
TRBV7-3 CASSSRTGAGAGELFF
TRBV18 CASSPDRTQSETQYF
TRBV15 CATSSFVRDSEQFF
TRBV30 CAWGAGWSTDTQYF
TRBV12-3/TRBV12-4 CASSSRGGGEQFF
TRBV6-5 CASTVPGDTEAFF
TRBV28 CASSLGGAPANYGYTF
TRBV6-4 CASSDHGTGGSYNEQFF
TRBV14 CTSSQASQGVVYGYTF
TRBV28 CASSLRTGTDTQYF
TRBV3-1/TRBV3-2 CASSQDLYRGNEKLFF
TRBV5-4 CATKLRGRDSQETQYF
TRBV7-9 CASSSWQQGYNVAEAFF
TRBV7-9 CASSLRWGDEQYF
TRBV5-8 CASSLDQGVTDTQYF
TRBV19 CASSSQGGFDSPLHF
TRBV19 CASSNQGVRSYGYTF
TRBV2 CASGRTAKNPSTDTQYF
TRBV24-1 CATSDWSGLGGYTF
TRBV7-2 CASSFVAGLSSDTQYF
TRBV7-2 CASSSRTGGLDTQYF
TRBV10-3 CAISESTWTSPRGRPQHF
TRBV30 CAWSHRQGPDSPLHF
TRBV7-9 CASSRGANEKLFF
TRBV4-2 CASSQDRAGEETQYF
TRBV2 CASRGGTGDEQYF
TRBV7-2 CASNQLAGGDTQYF
TRBV4-2 CASSQDRQGFGNTGELFF
TRBV11-2 CASSLDSQRGLYEQYF
TRBV19 CASSKDRDRDTQYF
TRBV7-6 CASSLGPKGRLQETQYF
TRBV9 CASSVGKGEQYF
TRBV28 CASRRDRSSNQPQHF
TRBV19 CASSKLDRADGTEAFF
TRBV7-2 CASNLQGLGVFQETQYF
TRBV28 CASSATGDWGTEAFF
TRBV2 CASSEGLGEWNYGYTF
TRBV19 CASRADREGTEAFF
TRBV6-4 CASGWANYGYTF
TRBV13 CASRRGGGEYNEQFF
TRBV4-1 CASSPWTGTRTQYF
TRBV11-2 CASSLVPGPNQPQHF
TRBV6-1 CASSERFETQYF
TRBV7-3 CASSLNSGEGVNEQFF
TRBV3-1/TRBV3-2 CASSQAAGRETQYF
TRBV18 CASSLERTSEAFF
TRBV27 CASSSRTTNEKLFF
TRBV28 CASSLRAGSRSGNTIYF
TRBV9 CASSVGQGRYEQYF
TRBV12-3/TRBV12-4 CASSTGAPTEAFF
TRBV30 CAWGNGQGGETQYF
TRBV28 CASSPRGVGDQYF
TRBV20-1 CSAEGLAGTLF
TRBV21-1 CASSKDIKEGNEQYF
TRBV7-6 CASSLVGGGLQETQYF
TRBV4-2 CASSQVRTASYEQYF
TRBV5-1 CASSLGASYEQYF